The T cell receptor (beta chain) under discussion was sequenced for a study of T cells in Graves' hyperthyroidism and ophthalmopathy (dated by TCRdb to about 2019). For context, the study as a whole: Peripheral blood samples were taken at initial diagnosis, before any treatment was given. To identify TCR V-J signatures that set the groups apart, the researchers used a discovery cohort of more than 95 patients, made up of under 50 with Graves' ophthalmopathy and 57 with stable Graves' hyperthyroidism. Prospective prediction of ophthalmopathy was tested in an independent validation cohort of 18 to 20 hyperthyroidism patients and around 16 patients who later progressed to ophthalmopathy. The 95 to 100 discovery patients were randomly divided into training and test sets at a 7:3 ratio. In addition, the study compared T-cell repertoires in thyroid tissue and in blood from over 5 Graves' hyperthyroidism patients. Following sampling, methimazole starting at 30 mg daily was given to hyperthyroidism patients, and high-dose intravenous methylprednisolone was given to ophthalmopathy patients. The paper describes TCR Vbeta CDR3 sequencing of 140 or so peripheral blood samples, made up of some 40 ophthalmopathy patients, some 76 hyperthyroidism patients and some 17 progressor patients.

Amplification of TCR beta CDR3 regions was carried out from RNA transcripts. A first-round RT-PCR of the TCR CDR3 used the HTBI primer set with the Qiagen OneStep RT-PCR kit. A second multiplex PCR round built the libraries, followed by size selection and purification. Libraries were sequenced paired-end with 100 bp reads on an Illumina HiSeq2000. The original methods were these. SOAPnuke was used to process the raw data, removing reads that contained adapters or uncalled bases, had a mean Phred below 15, or lacked an exact match to the constant primer or identifier. COPE v1.2.5 was used to merge high-quality paired reads, and clonotypes were defined as unique nucleotide sequences. MiTCR v1.1 was used to align clonotypes to the IMGT TRBV, TRBD and TRBJ reference segments. The analysis included only V-J combinations with a frequency above 0.0001, which together covered about 99% of the repertoires. A TCS score was defined as the ratio between F50 (clonal expansion) and ExV (chaos), using BLOSUM62-based TCRdist between CDR3 peptides within each V-J. Welch's t-statistics and random forest reduced 500 to 650 V-J features to about 13, which were used in a naive Bayes classifier (R e1071). Clones were called with MiXCR by TCRdb after fastp trimmed the public reads at Q25, and only in-frame beta chains were retained. Rows merge per CDR3 protein into single entries with the most common DNA and genes. The V and J calls were not made by the authors but by TCRdb's processing. The sample table shows around 600,000 distinct CDR3 sequences, and approximately 15% are seen once. The ten top clones hold 9.5% to 15% of the sample.

This clonotype was observed many times. Its antigen is still unknown. No clone much larger than this one lies a single base away; base qualities are absent. Results and caveats for the whole study, not just this receptor: Most expanded thyroid clonotypes (frequency above 0.001) were also detected in blood, suggesting blood repertoires may reflect thyroid immune responses. In cross-validation, a model built on a 13 V-J signature told ophthalmopathy apart from stable hyperthyroidism with over 85% sensitivity and about 81% specificity, and in testing the same model reached 80%/75%. No statistical method was used to set the sample size in advance, and investigators knew the group allocation. In validation, progression to ophthalmopathy was predicted by the model with around 71% sensitivity and around 75% specificity, a median of approximately 6.5 months before onset.

In the ophthalmopathy patients, disease was moderately to severely active, with a Clinical Activity Score of 3 or more, a NOSPECS grade of 4 or more, and a duration of less than 3 months. The study excluded patients with uncontrolled infections, other autoimmune diseases, pregnancy or lactation. Clinical symptoms, serum thyroxine and TRAb, thyroid ultrasound, and orbital computed tomography formed the basis for the diagnoses. PBMCs were isolated from around 10 ml of fresh peripheral blood by Ficoll-Paque density gradient centrifugation. Trizol reagent was used to extract total RNA, and RNA quality was then checked on an Agilent 2100 Bioanalyzer. Here V drops 6 bases and J drops 1 base, and the junction holds 5 bases not matched to any gene. Via the germline V gene, CDR1 is MNHNS and CDR2 SASEGT. CDR3 length: 14 amino acids, cysteine to phenylalanine. Only the CDR3 part of the read is kept: 42 bases, read in frame from the first base.

The receptor comes from a woman aged 45-59 years with Graves' ophthalmopathy. The receptor chain draws on TRBV6-1 and TRBJ1-1, with TRBD1 identical over 7 junction bases. Sequenced sample: blood. The CDR3 is CASRRGLANTEAFF. The nucleotide sequence is TGTGCCAGCAGAAGGGGGCTGGCGAACACTGAAGCTTTCTTT.